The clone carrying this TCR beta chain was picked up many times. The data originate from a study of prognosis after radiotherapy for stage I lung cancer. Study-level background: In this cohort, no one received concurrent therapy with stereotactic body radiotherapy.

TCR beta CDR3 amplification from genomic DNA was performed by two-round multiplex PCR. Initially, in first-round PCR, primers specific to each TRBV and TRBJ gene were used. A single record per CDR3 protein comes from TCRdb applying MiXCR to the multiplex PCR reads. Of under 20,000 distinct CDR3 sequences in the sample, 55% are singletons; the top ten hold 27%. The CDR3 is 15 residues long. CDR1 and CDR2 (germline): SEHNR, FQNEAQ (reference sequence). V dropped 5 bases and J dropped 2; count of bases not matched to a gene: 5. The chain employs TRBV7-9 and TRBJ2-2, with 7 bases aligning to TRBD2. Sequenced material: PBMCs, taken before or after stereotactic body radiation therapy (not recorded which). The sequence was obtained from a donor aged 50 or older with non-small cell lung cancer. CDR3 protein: CASSPWGGNTGELFF. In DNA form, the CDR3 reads TGTGCCAGCAGCCCCTGGGGGGGAAACACCGGGGAGCTGTTTTTT.